The 15 T cell receptor beta chains in this list originate from one sample, sequenced in a study of T cells expressing NK-cell markers. TCRdb re-called the 5' RACE reads and shows each CDR3 protein once, DNA omitted. Its table records 350,000 to 450,000 distinct CDR3 sequences. Sequencing was performed on blood T cells: a sorted CD56 or NKG2C T cell subset, CD4+ or CD8+ T cells, or bulk PBMC T cells (not recorded which). These TCRs come from a man aged 18 to 69 in good health.

This sequence joins TRBV18 and TRBJ2-1; TCRdb indicates TRBD2, and absent DNA this call remains unverified. Germline V gives CDR1 KGHSH, CDR2 LQKENI. The CDR3 consists of 15 residues. CDR3 protein: CASSPRQGPDNEQFF.

The gene calls are TRBV9 and TRBJ2-1. There are 13 residues in the CDR3. Per germline, CDR1 SGDLS and CDR2 YYNGEE. The CDR3 loop is CASSVAARNEQFF.

The chain is built from TRBV12-3 or TRBV12-4 and TRBJ2-4; TCRdb reports TRBD1, a call that lacks DNA to check it against. The CDR3 sequence is 16 residues long. CDR3 region: CASSRQGIGAKNIQYF.

The chain carries TRBV29-1 and TRBJ1-2. The germline CDR1 and CDR2 sequences are SQVTM and ANQGSEA. The CDR3 is 11 amino acids. The CDR3 spells CSVERDLRYTF.

The V gene is TRBV29-1, the J gene TRBJ2-2. CDR1 and CDR2 from the germline V gene are SQVTM and ANQGSEA. This CDR3 is built from 13 residues. CDR3 loop: CSVSGKSGGELFF.

The chain is built from TRBV5-1 and TRBJ2-7; with no DNA, the TCRdb D assignment of TRBD2 cannot be verified. The germline CDR1 and CDR2 sequences are SGHRS and YFSETQ. CDR3 size: 16 residues. The CDR3 loop reads CASSLAGAGGLGEQYF.

The chain carries TRBV4-1 and TRBJ2-5; the TCRdb D gene call, TRBD1, has no DNA to confirm it. The germline CDR1 and CDR2 sequences are MGHRA and YSYEKL. This CDR3 is 14 amino acids long. The CDR3 spells CASSQTGGVETQYF.

V and J are TRBV28 and TRBJ2-2; TCRdb calls TRBD1, which cannot be checked without DNA. Germline lookup yields CDR1 MDHEN and CDR2 SYDVKM. The CDR3 consists of 15 residues. The CDR3 region is CASSRGTGGFMELFF.

The genes are TRBV14 and TRBJ2-5. This CDR3 contains 13 residues. Germline V gene lookup returns CDR1 SGHDN and CDR2 FVKESK. CDR3 residues: CASSQVLGETQYF.

This chain links TRBV2 with TRBJ1-2; TCRdb's D call, TRBD1, is unchecked because there is no DNA. Germline CDR1 is SNHLY and CDR2 is FYNNEI. The CDR3 totals 12 residues. The CDR3 loop is CASSAGRRGYTF.

The chain recombines TRBV5-1 with TRBJ1-6. In germline, CDR1 is SGHRS, CDR2 YFSETQ. CDR3 length: 15 residues. CDR3 residues: CASSLTDLYNSPLHF.

The gene calls are TRBV19 and TRBJ2-1; TCRdb reports TRBD1, a call that lacks DNA to check it against. CDR3 size: 18 residues. Germline CDR1 reads LNHDA; CDR2 reads SQIVND (reference sequence). The CDR3 is CASSVGTGGAVGPHEQFF.

This chain joins TRBV6-1 and TRBJ1-1; TCRdb reports TRBD1, a call that lacks DNA to check it against. CDR1 is MNHNS, CDR2 SASEGT, per germline. The CDR3 contains 15 residues. CDR3 region: CASRIQGTGGTEAFF.

The chain has TRBV19 and TRBJ2-3; absent DNA, TCRdb's TRBD2 call cannot be checked. CDR1 and CDR2 from the germline V gene are LNHDA and SQIVND (reference sequence). The CDR3 loop spans 16 amino acids. This CDR3 reads CASSSGGRGSTDTQYF.

This chain links TRBV5-6 with TRBJ2-7; TCRdb designates TRBD1, a call that cannot be tested without DNA. There are 13 residues in the CDR3. In germline, CDR1 is SGHDT, CDR2 YYEEEE. The CDR3 here is CASSSLSGAEQYF.